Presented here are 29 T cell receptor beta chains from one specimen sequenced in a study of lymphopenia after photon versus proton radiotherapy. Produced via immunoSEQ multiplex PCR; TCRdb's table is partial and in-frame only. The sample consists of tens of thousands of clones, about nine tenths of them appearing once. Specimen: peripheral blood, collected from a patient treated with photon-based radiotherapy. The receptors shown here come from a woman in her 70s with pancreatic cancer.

Written as DNA, the CDR3 is TGTGCCAGCAAGGGGACAAATTACAATGAGCAGTTCTTC. The encoded protein is CASKGTNYNEQFF. This chain joins TRBV28 and TRBJ2-1; possibly TRBD1 for D (6 bases). Germline CDR1 is MDHEN and CDR2 is SYDVKM. This CDR3 contains 13 residues. Trimming left V 7 bases short and J 4 bases short, with 11 bases between.

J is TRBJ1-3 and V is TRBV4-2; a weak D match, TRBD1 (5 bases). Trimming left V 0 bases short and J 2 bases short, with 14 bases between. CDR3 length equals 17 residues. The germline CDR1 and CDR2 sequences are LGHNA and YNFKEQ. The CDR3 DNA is TGTGCCAGCAGCCAAGAGAGTGGAGGGGTAACTGGAAACACCATATATTTT. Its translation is CASSQESGGVTGNTIYF.

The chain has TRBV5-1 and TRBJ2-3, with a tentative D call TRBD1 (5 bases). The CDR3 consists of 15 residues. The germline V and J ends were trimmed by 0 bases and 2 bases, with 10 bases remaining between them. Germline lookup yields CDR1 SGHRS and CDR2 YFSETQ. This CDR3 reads CASSLAGANTDTQYF. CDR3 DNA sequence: TGCGCCAGCAGCTTGGCTGGGGCGAACACAGATACGCAGTATTTT.

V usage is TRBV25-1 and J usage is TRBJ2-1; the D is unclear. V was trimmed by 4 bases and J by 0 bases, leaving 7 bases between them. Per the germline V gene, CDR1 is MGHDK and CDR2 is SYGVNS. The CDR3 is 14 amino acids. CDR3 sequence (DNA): TGTGCCAGCAGTGCCCCCAGCTCCTACAATGAGCAGTTCTTC. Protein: CASSAPSSYNEQFF.

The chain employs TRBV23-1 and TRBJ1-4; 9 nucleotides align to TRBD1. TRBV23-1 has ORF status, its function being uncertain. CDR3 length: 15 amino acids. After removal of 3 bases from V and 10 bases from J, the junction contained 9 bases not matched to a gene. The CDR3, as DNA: TGCGCCAGCAGTCAGACAGGGGGTATGATAGGAAAACTGTTTTTT. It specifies CASSQTGGMIGKLFF.

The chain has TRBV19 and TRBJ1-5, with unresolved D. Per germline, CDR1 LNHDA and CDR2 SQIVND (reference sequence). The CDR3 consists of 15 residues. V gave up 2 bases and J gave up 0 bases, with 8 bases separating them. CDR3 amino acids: CASSITEYSNQPQHF. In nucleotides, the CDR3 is TGTGCCAGTAGTATAACAGAGTATAGCAATCAGCCCCAGCATTTT.

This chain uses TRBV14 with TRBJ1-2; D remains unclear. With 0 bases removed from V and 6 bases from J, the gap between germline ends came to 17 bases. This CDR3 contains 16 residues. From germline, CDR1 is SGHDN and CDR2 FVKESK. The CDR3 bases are TGTGCCAGCAGCCAAGATCTTCGGGGTAGGAGTGATGGCTACACCTTC. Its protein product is CASSQDLRGRSDGYTF.

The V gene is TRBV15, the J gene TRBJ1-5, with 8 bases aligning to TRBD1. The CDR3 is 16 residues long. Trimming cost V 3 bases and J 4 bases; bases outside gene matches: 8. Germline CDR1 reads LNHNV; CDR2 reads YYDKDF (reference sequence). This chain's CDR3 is CATSRQGQGPNQPQHF. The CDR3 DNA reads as TGTGCCACCAGCAGGCAAGGACAGGGACCAAATCAGCCCCAGCATTTT.

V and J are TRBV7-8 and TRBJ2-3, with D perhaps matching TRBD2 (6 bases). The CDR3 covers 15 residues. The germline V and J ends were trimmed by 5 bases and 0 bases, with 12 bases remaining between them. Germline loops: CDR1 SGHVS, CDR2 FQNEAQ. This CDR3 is CASSGAGGSTDTQYF. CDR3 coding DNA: TGTGCCAGCAGCGGAGCGGGCGGGAGCACAGATACGCAGTATTTT.

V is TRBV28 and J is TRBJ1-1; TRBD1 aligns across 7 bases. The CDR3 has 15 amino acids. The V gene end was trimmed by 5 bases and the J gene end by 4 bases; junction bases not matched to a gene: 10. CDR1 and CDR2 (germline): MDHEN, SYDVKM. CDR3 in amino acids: CASSTTQQGSTEAFF. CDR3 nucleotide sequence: TGTGCCAGCAGTACAACTCAACAGGGGAGCACTGAAGCTTTCTTT.

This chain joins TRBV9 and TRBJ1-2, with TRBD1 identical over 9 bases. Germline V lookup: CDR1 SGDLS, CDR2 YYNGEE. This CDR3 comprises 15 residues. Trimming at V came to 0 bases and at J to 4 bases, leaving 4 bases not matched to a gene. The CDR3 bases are TGTGCCAGCAGCGTAGCACAGGGGGCTTCCTATGGCTACACCTTC. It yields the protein CASSVAQGASYGYTF. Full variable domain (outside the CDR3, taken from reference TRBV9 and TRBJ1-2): DSGVTQTPKHLITATGQRVTLRCSPRSGDLSVYWYQQSLDQGLQFLIQYYNGEERAKGNILERFSAQQFPDLHSELNLSSLELGDSALYFCASSVAQGASYGYTFGSGTRLTVV.

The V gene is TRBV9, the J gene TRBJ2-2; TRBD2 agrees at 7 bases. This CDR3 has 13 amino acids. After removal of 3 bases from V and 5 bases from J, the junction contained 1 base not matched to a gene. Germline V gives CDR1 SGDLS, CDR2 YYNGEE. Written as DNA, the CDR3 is TGTGCCAGCAGCGGGGGAGGGACCGGGGAGCTGTTTTTT. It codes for CASSGGGTGELFF.

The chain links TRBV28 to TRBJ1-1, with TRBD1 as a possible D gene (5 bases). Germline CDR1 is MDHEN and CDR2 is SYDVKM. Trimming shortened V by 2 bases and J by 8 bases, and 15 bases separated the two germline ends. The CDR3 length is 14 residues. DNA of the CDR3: TGTGCCAGCAGTTTAAGGGGCCCAATCCCCGAAGCTTTCTTT. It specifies CASSLRGPIPEAFF.

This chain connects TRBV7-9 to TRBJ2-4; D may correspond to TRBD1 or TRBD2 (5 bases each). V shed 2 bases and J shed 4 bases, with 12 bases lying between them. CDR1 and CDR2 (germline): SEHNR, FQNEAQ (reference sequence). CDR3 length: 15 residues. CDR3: CASSLLWDGKNIQYF. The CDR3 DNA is TGTGCCAGCAGCTTACTGTGGGACGGTAAAAACATTCAGTACTTC.

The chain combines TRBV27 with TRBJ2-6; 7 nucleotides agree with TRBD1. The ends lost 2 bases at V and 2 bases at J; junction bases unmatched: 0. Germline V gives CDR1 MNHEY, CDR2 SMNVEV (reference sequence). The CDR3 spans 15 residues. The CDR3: CASSLQGAGANVLTF. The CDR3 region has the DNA TGTGCCAGCAGTTTACAGGGGGCTGGGGCCAACGTCCTGACTTTC.

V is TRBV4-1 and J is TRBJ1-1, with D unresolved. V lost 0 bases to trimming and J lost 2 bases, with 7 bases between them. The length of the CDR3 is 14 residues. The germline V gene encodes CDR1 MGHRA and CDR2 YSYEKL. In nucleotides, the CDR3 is TGCGCCAGCAGCCAAGAGGGTGGAAACACTGAAGCTTTCTTT. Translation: CASSQEGGNTEAFF.

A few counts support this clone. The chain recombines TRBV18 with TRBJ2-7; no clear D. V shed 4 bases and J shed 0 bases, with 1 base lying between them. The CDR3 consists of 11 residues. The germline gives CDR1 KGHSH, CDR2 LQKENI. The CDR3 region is CASSLSYEQYF. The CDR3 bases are TGTGCCAGCTCACTCTCCTACGAGCAGTACTTC.

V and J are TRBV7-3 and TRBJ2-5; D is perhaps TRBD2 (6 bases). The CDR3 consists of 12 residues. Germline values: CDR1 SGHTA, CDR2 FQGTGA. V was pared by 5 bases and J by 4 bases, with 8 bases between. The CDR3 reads CASSPEGETQYF. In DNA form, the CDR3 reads TGTGCCAGCAGCCCGGAGGGAGAGACCCAGTACTTC.

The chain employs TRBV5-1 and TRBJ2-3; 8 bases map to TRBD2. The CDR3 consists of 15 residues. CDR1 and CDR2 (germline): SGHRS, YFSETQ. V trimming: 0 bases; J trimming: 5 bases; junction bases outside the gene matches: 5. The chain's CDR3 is CASSLVGGRQDTQYF. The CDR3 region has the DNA TGCGCCAGCAGCTTGGTCGGCGGGAGGCAAGATACGCAGTATTTT.

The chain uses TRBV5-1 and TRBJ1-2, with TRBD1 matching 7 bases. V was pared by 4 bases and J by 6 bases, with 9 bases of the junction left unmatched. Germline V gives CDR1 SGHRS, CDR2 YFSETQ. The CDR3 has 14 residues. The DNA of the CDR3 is TGCGCCAGCAGCCGGGGACAGAAAATAGATGGCTACACCTTC. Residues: CASSRGQKIDGYTF.

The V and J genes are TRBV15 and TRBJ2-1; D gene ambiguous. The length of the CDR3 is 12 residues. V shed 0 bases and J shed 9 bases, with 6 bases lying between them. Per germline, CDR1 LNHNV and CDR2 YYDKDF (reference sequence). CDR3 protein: CATSRDFSEQFF. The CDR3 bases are TGTGCCACCAGCAGAGATTTTAGTGAGCAGTTCTTC.

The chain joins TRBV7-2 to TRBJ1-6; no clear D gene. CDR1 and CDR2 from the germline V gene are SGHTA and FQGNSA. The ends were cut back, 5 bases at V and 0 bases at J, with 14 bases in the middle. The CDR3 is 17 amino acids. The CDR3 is CASSLTGRSSYNSPLHF. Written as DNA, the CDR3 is TGTGCCAGCAGCCTGACTGGACGGAGCTCCTATAATTCACCCCTCCACTTT.

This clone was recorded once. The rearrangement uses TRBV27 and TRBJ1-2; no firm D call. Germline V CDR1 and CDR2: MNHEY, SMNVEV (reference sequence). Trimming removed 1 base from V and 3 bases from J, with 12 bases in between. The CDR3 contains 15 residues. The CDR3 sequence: CASSLWPPRHYGYTF. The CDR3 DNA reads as TGTGCCAGCAGTTTATGGCCACCAAGACACTATGGCTACACCTTC.

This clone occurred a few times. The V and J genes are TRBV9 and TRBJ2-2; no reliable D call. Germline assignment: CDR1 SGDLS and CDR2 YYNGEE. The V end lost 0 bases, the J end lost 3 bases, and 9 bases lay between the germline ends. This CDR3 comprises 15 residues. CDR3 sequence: CASSVVAEYTGELFF. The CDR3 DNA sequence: TGTGCCAGCAGCGTAGTTGCGGAGTACACCGGGGAGCTGTTTTTT.

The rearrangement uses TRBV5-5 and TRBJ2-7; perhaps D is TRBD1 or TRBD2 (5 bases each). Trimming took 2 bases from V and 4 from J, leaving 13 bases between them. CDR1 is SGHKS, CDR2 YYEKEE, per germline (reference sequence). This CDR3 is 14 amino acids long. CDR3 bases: TGTGCCAGCAGCTTATCCGGGACCCGGTACGAGCAGTACTTC. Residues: CASSLSGTRYEQYF.

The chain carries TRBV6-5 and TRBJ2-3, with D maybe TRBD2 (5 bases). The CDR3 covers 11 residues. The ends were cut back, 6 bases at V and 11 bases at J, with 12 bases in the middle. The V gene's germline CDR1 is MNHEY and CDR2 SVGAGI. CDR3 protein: CASSTGIQQYF. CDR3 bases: TGTGCCAGCAGCACGGGAATACAGCAGTATTTT.

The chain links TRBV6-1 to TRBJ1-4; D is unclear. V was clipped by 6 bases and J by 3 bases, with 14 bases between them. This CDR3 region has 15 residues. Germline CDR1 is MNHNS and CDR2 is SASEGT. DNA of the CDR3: TGTGCCAGCAGGGAGCACCACTGGGCTAATGAAAAACTGTTTTTT. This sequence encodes CASREHHWANEKLFF.

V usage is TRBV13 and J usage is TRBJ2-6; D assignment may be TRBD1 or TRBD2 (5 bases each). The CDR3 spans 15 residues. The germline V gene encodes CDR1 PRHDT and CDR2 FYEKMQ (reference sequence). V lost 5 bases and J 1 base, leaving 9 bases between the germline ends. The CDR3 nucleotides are TGTGCCAGCAGCCTGAGGGGATCTGGGGCCAACGTCCTGACTTTC. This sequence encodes CASSLRGSGANVLTF.

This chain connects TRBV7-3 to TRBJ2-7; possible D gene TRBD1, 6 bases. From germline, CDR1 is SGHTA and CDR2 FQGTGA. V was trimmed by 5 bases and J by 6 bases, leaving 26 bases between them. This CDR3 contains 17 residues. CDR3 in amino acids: CASSPLRGLDSELEQYF. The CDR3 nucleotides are TGTGCCAGCAGCCCATTAAGAGGTCTGGACAGCGAGCTCGAGCAGTACTTC.